The TCR beta chain under discussion was sequenced for a study of blood T cells in healthy people across ages. Study-wide points: Shifts in expanded clonotypes may have been confounded by donor CMV status, which was unknown.

Sample-barcoded 5' priming and a J-beta primer mix drove a second PCR of roughly 7 to 11 cycles. The authors tagged each cDNA molecule using a template-switch adaptor with 12 random nucleotides. TCRdb re-analysed the 5' RACE reads in MiXCR, keeping a single row per CDR3 protein. The repertoire holds some 780,000 distinct CDR3 sequences, with around three fifths as singletons. V lost 4 bases and J lost 2, with 11 bases in between. Germline V gene lookup returns CDR1 LGHDT and CDR2 YNNKEL (reference sequence). The CDR3 totals 14 residues. Of note for this clonotype: What it binds is not known.

The chain has TRBV3-1 and TRBJ2-5; D is perhaps TRBD1 or TRBD2 (5 bases each). This sequence was found in a middle-aged man in good health. The sequencing input was blood. The CDR3 spells CASSLGTIQETQYF. The CDR3 DNA is TGTGCCAGCAGCCTCGGGACCATACAAGAGACCCAGTACTTC.